These 2 T cell receptor beta chains were all obtained from the same sample, sequenced in a study of T cells in Graves' hyperthyroidism and ophthalmopathy. Amplification yielded TCR beta CDR3 regions, with RNA transcripts as the source. First-round RT-PCR of the TCR CDR3 relied on the HTBI primer set. TCRdb reanalysed the multiplex PCR reads using MiXCR and keeps one entry per CDR3 protein. The sample yields more than 300,000 distinct CDR3 sequences, approximately 18% seen once. Sequencing was done on a sample of blood. The receptors stem from a woman aged 25-40 years with Graves' hyperthyroidism that later progressed to Graves' ophthalmopathy.

V is TRBV7-9 and J is TRBJ1-1, with a weak D call TRBD1 (5 bases). V was clipped by 5 bases and J by 0 bases, with 13 bases between them. The CDR3 covers 15 residues. Germline CDR1 SEHNR, CDR2 FQNEAQ (reference sequence). The CDR3 DNA follows: TGTGCCAGCAGCCCCGACAGTCTCATGAACACTGAAGCTTTCTTT. This codes for CASSPDSLMNTEAFF.

This clonotype occurred many times. This chain links TRBV20-1 with TRBJ2-2; TRBD2 matches 10 bases. CDR3 size: 17 residues. V trimming: 1 base; J trimming: 1 base; junction bases outside the gene matches: 6. CDR1 is DFQATT and CDR2 is SNEGSKA in the germline V gene (reference sequence). CDR3 in DNA: TGCAGTGCTAGAGCTCACGGACTAGCGGAGAACACCGGGGAGCTGTTTTTT. Translated, it gives CSARAHGLAENTGELFF.